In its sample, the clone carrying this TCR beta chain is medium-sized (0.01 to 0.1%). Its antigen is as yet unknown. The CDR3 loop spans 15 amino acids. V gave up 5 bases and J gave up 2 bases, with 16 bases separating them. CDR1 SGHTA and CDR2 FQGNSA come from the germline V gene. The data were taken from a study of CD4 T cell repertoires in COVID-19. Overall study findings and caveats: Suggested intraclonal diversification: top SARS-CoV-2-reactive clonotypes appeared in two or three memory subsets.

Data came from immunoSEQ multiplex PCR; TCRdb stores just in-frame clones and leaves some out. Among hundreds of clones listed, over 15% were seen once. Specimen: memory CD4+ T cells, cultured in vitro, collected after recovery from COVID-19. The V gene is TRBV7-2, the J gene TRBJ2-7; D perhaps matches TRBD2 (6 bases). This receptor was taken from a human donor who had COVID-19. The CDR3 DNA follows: TGTGCCAGCAGCCTAAGGACTACCGTAACCTACGAGCAGTACTTC. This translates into CASSLRTTVTYEQYF.